These 18 T cell receptor beta chains were sequenced from one sample in a study of low-dose radiotherapy and immunotherapy resistance in tumors. Primers targeting TRAV and TRBV primed first-strand cDNA, covering alpha and beta chains. Over about 19 PCR cycles, TCRs were amplified from a constant-region primer and V-primer adapter. TCRdb used MiXCR to reprocess the reads, holding one entry per CDR3 protein. Of 65,000 to 100,000 distinct CDR3 sequences detected, roughly a sixth appear once; the ten largest clones hold 2.5% to 3.5%. Time point given: before trial treatment. This material consisted of PBMCs, taken before treatment. The receptor set was obtained from a male donor with prostate cancer.

This clonotype was counted at least ten times. The CDR3 coding sequence is TGTGCCAGCTCACTCGAGCTTGGTGAAAAACTGTTTTTT. This translates into CASSLELGEKLFF. The gene calls are TRBV18 and TRBJ1-4; D call uncertain. The V end was cut by 4 bases, the J end by 7 bases, with 10 bases between. The CDR3 loop spans 13 amino acids. The V gene's germline CDR1 is KGHSH and CDR2 LQKENI. The whole variable domain, filled in from reference TRBV18 and TRBJ1-4, reads NAGVMQNPRHLVRRRGQEARLRCSPMKGHSHVYWYRQLPEEGLKFMVYLQKENIIDESGMPKERFSAEFPKEGPSILRIQQVVRGDSAAYFCASSLELGEKLFFGSGTQLSVL.

This clonotype was counted at least ten times. The chain couples TRBV7-9 to TRBJ2-1, with 10 bases aligning to TRBD1. Trimming cost V 8 bases and J 6 bases; bases outside gene matches: 4. Germline-derived CDR1 and CDR2 are SEHNR and FQNEAQ (reference sequence). This CDR3 is 13 amino acids long. The CDR3 region has the DNA TGTGCCAGCCTCCGACAGGGGGCCAATGAGCAGTTCTTC. Protein product: CASLRQGANEQFF.

The table lists this clonotype with many counts. The rearrangement joins TRBV10-3 to TRBJ2-5; 7 bases are a match to TRBD1. After removal of 0 bases from V and 2 bases from J, the junction contained 0 bases not matched to a gene. This CDR3 region has 14 residues. Germline V gene data show CDR1 as ENHRY and CDR2 as SYGVKD. The CDR3 sequence: CAISESGQQETQYF. CDR3 in DNA: TGTGCCATCAGTGAGTCGGGACAGCAAGAGACCCAGTACTTC.

Many counts were recorded for this clonotype. This chain links TRBV7-6 with TRBJ2-1; the D gene is possibly TRBD2 (5 bases). Trimming pared 5 bases from V and 6 bases from J, leaving 23 bases between. Per germline, CDR1 SGHVS and CDR2 FNYEAQ. The CDR3 length is 17 residues. DNA for the CDR3: TGTGCCAGCAGCCTCACTGGTCCCGGGGTCGGGTCCAATGAGCAGTTCTTC. Its translation: CASSLTGPGVGSNEQFF.

Ten or more counts support this clonotype. V gene TRBV7-2 combines with J gene TRBJ1-1; 7 bases are shared with TRBD1. J was trimmed by 11 bases and V by 8 bases; bases with no gene match: 5. Germline V gene sequence: CDR1 SGHTA, CDR2 FQGNSA. This CDR3 is built from 10 residues. The CDR3 DNA reads as TGTGCCAGCGTCGACAGGGTGGCTTTCTTT. Protein: CASVDRVAFF. The complete variable domain, with remaining parts taken from reference TRBV7-2 and TRBJ1-1, reads GAGVSQSPSNKVTEKGKDVELRCDPISGHTALYWYRQSLGQGLEFLIYFQGNSAPDKSGLPSDRFSAERTGGSVSTLTIQRTQQEDSAVYLCASVDRVAFFGQGTRLTVV.

This clonotype was seen repeatedly, ten times or more. The chain carries TRBV5-3 and TRBJ2-4; 7 bases match TRBD1. TRBV5-3 is identified as an open reading frame with a role that is uncertain. V trimming: 8 bases; J trimming: 6 bases; junction bases outside the gene matches: 17. The CDR3 has 16 residues. The chain's CDR3 is CASSPGQTAGGNIQYF. CDR3 nucleotide sequence: TGTGCCAGCAGCCCGGGACAGACGGCTGGGGGAAACATTCAGTACTTC.

CDR3 sequence reads: CASRPGTANSPLHF. CDR3 nucleotides: TGTGCCAGCCGGCCCGGGACGGCTAATTCACCCCTCCACTTT. The chain has TRBV19 and TRBJ1-6; tentative D call: TRBD1 (5 bases). Germline V CDR1 and CDR2: LNHDA, SQIVND (reference sequence). Trimming stripped 9 bases from V and 6 bases from J, with 15 bases between. The CDR3 is made up of 14 amino acids.

Regarding this clonotype: A far larger clone is a single base away, which makes a read error likely. As DNA, the CDR3 is TGTGCCGGCAGCTTACTCTTTAGCGGGGGGAGCTCCTACGAGCAGTACTTC. Its translation is CAGSLLFSGGSSYEQYF. The chain joins TRBV7-9 to TRBJ2-7; TRBD2 aligns across 10 bases. CDR3 length: 17 residues. Germline loops: CDR1 SEHNR, CDR2 FQNEAQ (reference sequence).

This clonotype was recorded many times. The chain couples TRBV7-2 to TRBJ1-3; 7 bases map to TRBD1. The CDR3 runs to 16 residues. V gave up 6 bases and J gave up 1 base; unmatched junction bases: 9. Looked up from germline, CDR1 is SGHTA and CDR2 is FQGNSA. The CDR3 loop reads CASSRPGTDSGNTIYF. The CDR3 DNA reads as TGTGCCAGCAGTCGCCCCGGGACAGATTCTGGAAACACCATATATTTT.

This clonotype was seen repeatedly, ten times or more. This chain uses TRBV20-1 with TRBJ2-7, with TRBD2 as a possible D gene (5 bases). Deletions cut 5 bases from V and 7 bases from J, with 21 bases between. The CDR3 consists of 14 residues. Germline CDR1 and CDR2: DFQATT and SNEGSKA (reference sequence). CDR3 nucleotides: TGCAGTGCTCGATCGAGGGTCGGGTCGGGGGAGCAGTACTTC. It translates to CSARSRVGSGEQYF.

The sample holds many counts of this clonotype. This chain joins TRBV6-2 or TRBV6-3 and TRBJ2-3; 11 positions match TRBD2. V lost 7 bases to trimming and J lost 9 bases; unmatched junction nucleotides: 9. Germline V gene sequence: CDR1 MNHEY, CDR2 SVGEGT. This CDR3 has 14 amino acids. In DNA, the CDR3 is TGTGCCAGCAACAAGCCGGGACTAGCGGCCACGCAGTATTTT. This gives the protein CASNKPGLAATQYF.

This clonotype was seen many times. The V and J genes are TRBV18 and TRBJ2-5, with 8 nucleotides matching TRBD1. Germline loops: CDR1 KGHSH, CDR2 LQKENI. The V gene end was trimmed by 0 bases and the J gene end by 5 bases; junction bases not matched to a gene: 8. The CDR3 spans 16 residues. CDR3 coding DNA: TGTGCCAGCTCACCACCGGACGGACAGGGTGGGGAGACCCAGTACTTC. As protein: CASSPPDGQGGETQYF.

The rearrangement links TRBV27 to TRBJ2-7; 7 positions agree with TRBD1. V lost 5 bases, J lost 1 base, and 5 bases stayed unmatched. The V gene's germline CDR1 is MNHEY and CDR2 SMNVEV (reference sequence). The CDR3 extends over 14 amino acids. CDR3 protein: CASSDVDRSYEQYF. The CDR3 DNA reads as TGTGCCAGCAGTGACGTGGACAGGTCCTACGAGCAGTACTTC.

With regard to this clonotype: A far more abundant clone sits one base away, making this likely a read error. The genes are TRBV5-3 and TRBJ2-3, with 10 bases fitting TRBD1. TRBV5-3 is known as an ORF, though its function is uncertain. This CDR3 contains 15 residues. Trimming at V came to 8 bases and at J to 13 bases, leaving 19 bases not matched to a gene. The CDR3 DNA reads as TGTGCCAGCTGCACCTGGGACAGGGGAGGGGTAATGGAGTATTTT. Residues: CASCTWDRGGVMEYF.

This clonotype was counted many times. The chain carries TRBV23-1 and TRBJ1-4; D is unresolved. TRBV23-1 is annotated as an ORF whose role is uncertain. The CDR3 totals 16 residues. V dropped 0 bases and J dropped 7 bases, with 15 bases sitting between them. CDR3 in DNA: TGCGCCAGCAGTCAATCGCCGAGGAGGACGGCTGAAAAACTGTTTTTT. Protein sequence: CASSQSPRRTAEKLFF.

This clonotype appeared many times. This sequence joins TRBV3-1 and TRBJ2-1; TRBD2 agrees at 9 bases. This CDR3 is 16 amino acids long. Looked up from germline, CDR1 is LGHDT and CDR2 is YNNKEL (reference sequence). Trimming at V came to 6 bases and at J to 9 bases, leaving 15 bases not matched to a gene. This chain's CDR3 is CASSPQTSGTDGEQFF. The CDR3 nucleotides are TGTGCCAGCAGTCCTCAGACTAGCGGAACTGACGGTGAGCAGTTCTTC.

The V call is TRBV29-1, the J call TRBJ2-6; the D gene is possibly TRBD1 (5 bases). Germline CDR1 and CDR2: SQVTM and ANQGSEA. V shed 5 bases and J shed 1 base, with 6 bases lying between them. This CDR3 comprises 13 residues. This CDR3 reads CSVQGSGANVLTF. CDR3 DNA sequence: TGCAGCGTTCAGGGTTCTGGGGCCAACGTCCTGACTTTC.

In this sample, this clonotype turned up many times. The chain combines TRBV3-1 with TRBJ2-2; 8 bases map to TRBD2. The CDR3 runs to 16 residues. Trimming removed 3 bases from V and 4 bases from J; junction bases left unmatched: 7. From germline, CDR1 is LGHDT and CDR2 YNNKEL (reference sequence). DNA of the CDR3: TGTGCCAGCAGCCAGCCGAGGACTAGCACCACCGGGGAGCTGTTTTTT. Its translation: CASSQPRTSTTGELFF. The full variable domain, its missing parts supplied by reference TRBV3-1 and TRBJ2-2, is DTAVSQTPKYLVTQMGNDKSIKCEQNLGHDTMYWYKQDSKKFLKIMFSYNNKELIINETVPNRFSPKSPDKAHLNLHINSLELGDSAVYFCASSQPRTSTTGELFFGEGSRLTVL.